This paragraph covers one TCR beta chain sequence. The antigen remains undetermined. Sequencing used immunoSEQ v3.0 at survey level. TCRdb's table, derived via immunoSEQ multiplex PCR, lists solely in-frame clones and lacks some. The sample yields tens of thousands of clones, approximately 95% seen once. The sample comes from a study of long-term antiretroviral therapy in people with HIV. Each donor had at least one pre-ART and at least two post-ART PBMC samples. Study-wide findings and caveats: ART was followed by higher diversity that remained below transplant donor controls. All time points showed a repertoire dominated by clones expanded before ART.

There are 12 residues in the CDR3. V lost 7 bases and J lost 0, with 6 bases in between. Germline-derived CDR1 and CDR2 are MNHNS and SASEGT. This chain joins TRBV6-1 and TRBJ1-1; D is unresolved. Sequencing used unsorted PBMCs, obtained 7.6 years after starting antiretroviral therapy. The origin of this receptor is a woman aged 40-49 years with HIV. This CDR3 reads CASMLMNTEAFF. The CDR3 DNA reads as TGTGCCAGCATGTTAATGAACACTGAAGCTTTCTTT.